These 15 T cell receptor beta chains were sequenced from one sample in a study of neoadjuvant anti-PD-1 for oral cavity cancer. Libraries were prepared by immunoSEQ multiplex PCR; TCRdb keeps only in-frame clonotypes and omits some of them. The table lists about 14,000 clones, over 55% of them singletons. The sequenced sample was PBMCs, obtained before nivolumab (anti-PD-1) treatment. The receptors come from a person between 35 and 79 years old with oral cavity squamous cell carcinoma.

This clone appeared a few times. CDR3 in amino acids: CASSQGQTYEQYF. The CDR3 DNA follows: TGCGCCAGCAGCCAAGGGCAGACCTACGAGCAGTACTTC. The chain recombines TRBV4-1 with TRBJ2-7; D ambiguous. V lost 1 base, J lost 2 bases, and 6 bases lay in between. The CDR3 covers 13 residues. Germline lookup yields CDR1 MGHRA and CDR2 YSYEKL.

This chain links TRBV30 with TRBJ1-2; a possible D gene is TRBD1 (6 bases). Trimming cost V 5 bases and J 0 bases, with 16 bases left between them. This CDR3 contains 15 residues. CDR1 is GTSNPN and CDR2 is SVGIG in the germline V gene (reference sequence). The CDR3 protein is CAWRSTGIANYGYTF. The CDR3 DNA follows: TGTGCCTGGCGGTCCACAGGGATAGCTAACTATGGCTACACCTTC.

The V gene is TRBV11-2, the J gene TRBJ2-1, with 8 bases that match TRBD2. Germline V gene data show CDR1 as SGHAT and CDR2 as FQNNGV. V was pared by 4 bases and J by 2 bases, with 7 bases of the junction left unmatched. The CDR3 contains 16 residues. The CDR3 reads CASSSYLAGTYNEQFF. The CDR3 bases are TGTGCCAGCAGCTCGTACTTAGCGGGAACCTACAATGAGCAGTTCTTC.

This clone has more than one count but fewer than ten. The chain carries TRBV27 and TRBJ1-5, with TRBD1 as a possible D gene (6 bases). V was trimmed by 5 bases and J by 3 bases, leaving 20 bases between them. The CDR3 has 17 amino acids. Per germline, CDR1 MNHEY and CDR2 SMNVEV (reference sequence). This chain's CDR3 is CASSPRGGPRNNQPQHF. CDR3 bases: TGTGCCAGCAGTCCCCGGGGGGGGCCTCGAAACAATCAGCCCCAGCATTTT.

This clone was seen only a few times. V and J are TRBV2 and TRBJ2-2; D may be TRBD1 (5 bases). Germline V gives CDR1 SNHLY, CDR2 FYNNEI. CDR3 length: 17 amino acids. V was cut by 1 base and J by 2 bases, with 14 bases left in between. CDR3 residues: CASSEEGMRPNTGELFF. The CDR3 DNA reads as TGTGCCAGCAGTGAAGAGGGGATGAGGCCCAACACCGGGGAGCTGTTTTTT.

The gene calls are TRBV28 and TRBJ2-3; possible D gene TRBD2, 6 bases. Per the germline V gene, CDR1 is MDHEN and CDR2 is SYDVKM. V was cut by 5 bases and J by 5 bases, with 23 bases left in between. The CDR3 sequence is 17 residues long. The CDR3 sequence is CASSGGEGRGRLDTQYF. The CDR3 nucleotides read TGTGCCAGCAGTGGCGGAGAGGGGCGGGGCAGACTAGATACGCAGTATTTT.

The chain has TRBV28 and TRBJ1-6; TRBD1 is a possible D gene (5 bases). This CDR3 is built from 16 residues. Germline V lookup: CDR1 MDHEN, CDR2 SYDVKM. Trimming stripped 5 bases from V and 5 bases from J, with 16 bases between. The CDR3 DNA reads TGTGCCAGCAGTAGCCGCAGTAGGGGAGATAATTCACCCCTCCACTTT. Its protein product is CASSSRSRGDNSPLHF.

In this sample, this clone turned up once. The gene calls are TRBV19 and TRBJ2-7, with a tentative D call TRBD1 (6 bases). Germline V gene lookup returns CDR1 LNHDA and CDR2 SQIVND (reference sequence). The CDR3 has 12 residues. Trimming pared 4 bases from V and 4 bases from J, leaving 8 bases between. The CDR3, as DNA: TGTGCCAGTAGTACCAGGGGATACGAGCAGTACTTC. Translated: CASSTRGYEQYF.

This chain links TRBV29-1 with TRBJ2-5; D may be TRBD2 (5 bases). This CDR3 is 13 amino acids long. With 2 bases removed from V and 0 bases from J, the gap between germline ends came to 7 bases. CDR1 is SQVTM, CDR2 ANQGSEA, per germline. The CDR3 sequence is CSVETGYQETQYF. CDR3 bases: TGCAGCGTTGAAACGGGGTACCAAGAGACCCAGTACTTC.

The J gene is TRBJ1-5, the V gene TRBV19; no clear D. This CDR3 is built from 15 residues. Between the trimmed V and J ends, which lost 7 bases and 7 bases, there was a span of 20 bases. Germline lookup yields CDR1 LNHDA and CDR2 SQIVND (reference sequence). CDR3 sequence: CASTPERVSGQPQHF. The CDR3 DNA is TGTGCCAGTACCCCCGAGCGAGTCAGCGGGCAGCCCCAGCATTTT.

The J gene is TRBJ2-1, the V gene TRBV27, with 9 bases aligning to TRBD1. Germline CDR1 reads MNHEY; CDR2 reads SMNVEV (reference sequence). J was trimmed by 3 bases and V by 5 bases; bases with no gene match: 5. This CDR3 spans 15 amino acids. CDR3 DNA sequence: TGTGCCAGCAGTCTTAGGACAGGGGTCTACAATGAGCAGTTCTTC. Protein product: CASSLRTGVYNEQFF.

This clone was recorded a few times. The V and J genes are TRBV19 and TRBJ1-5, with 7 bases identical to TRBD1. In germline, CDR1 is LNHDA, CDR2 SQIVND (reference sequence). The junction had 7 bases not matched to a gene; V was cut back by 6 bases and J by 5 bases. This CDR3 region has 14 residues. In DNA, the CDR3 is TGTGCCAGTAGGGAGACAGGGAATTATCAGCCCCAGCATTTT. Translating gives CASRETGNYQPQHF.

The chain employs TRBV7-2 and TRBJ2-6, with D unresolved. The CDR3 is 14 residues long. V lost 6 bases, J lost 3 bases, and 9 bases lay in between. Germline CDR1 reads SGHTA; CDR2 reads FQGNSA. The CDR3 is CASRVDIGANVLTF. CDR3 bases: TGTGCCAGCAGGGTCGACATTGGGGCCAACGTCCTGACTTTC.

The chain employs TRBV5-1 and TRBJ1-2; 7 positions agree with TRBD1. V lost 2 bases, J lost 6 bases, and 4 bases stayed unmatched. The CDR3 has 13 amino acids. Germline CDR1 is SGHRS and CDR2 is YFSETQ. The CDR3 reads CASSFDREDGYTF. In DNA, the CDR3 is TGCGCCAGCAGCTTTGACAGGGAAGATGGCTACACCTTC. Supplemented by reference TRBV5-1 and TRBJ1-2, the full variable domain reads KAGVTQTPRYLIKTRGQQVTLSCSPISGHRSVSWYQQTPGQGLQFLFEYFSETQRNKGNFPGRFSGRQFSNSRSEMNVSTLELGDSALYLCASSFDREDGYTFGSGTRLTVV.

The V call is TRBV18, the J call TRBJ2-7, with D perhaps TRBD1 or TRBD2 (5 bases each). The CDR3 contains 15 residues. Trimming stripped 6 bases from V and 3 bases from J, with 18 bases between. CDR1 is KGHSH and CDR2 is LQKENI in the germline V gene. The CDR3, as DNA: TGTGCCAGCTCGTCGGTTACGGGACGGATCTACGAGCAGTACTTC. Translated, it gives CASSSVTGRIYEQYF.